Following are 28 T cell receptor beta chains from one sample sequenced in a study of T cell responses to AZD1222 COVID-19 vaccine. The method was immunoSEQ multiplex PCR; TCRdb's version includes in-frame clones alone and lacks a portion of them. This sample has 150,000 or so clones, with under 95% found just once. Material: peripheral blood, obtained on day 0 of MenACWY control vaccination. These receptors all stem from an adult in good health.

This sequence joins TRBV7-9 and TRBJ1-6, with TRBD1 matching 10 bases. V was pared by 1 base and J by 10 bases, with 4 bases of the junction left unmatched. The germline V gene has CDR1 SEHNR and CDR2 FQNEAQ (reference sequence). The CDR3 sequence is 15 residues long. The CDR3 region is CASSLGTGGFSPLHF. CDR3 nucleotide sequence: TGTGCCAGCAGCTTAGGGACAGGGGGTTTCTCACCCCTCCACTTT.

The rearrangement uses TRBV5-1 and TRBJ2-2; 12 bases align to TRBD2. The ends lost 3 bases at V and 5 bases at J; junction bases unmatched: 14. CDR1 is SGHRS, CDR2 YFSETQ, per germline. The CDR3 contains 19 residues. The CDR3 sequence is CASSSGLAGSTNQTGELFF. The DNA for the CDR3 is TGCGCCAGCAGCTCAGGACTAGCGGGAAGTACGAACCAAACCGGGGAGCTGTTTTTT.

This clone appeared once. This CDR3 reads CASSLYWTSGRLYEQYF. The CDR3 DNA reads as TGCGCCAGCAGCCTTTATTGGACTAGCGGGAGATTGTACGAGCAGTACTTC. V and J are TRBV4-1 and TRBJ2-7, with 13 bases fitting TRBD2. Germline V CDR1 and CDR2: MGHRA, YSYEKL. The CDR3 is 17 amino acids. V dropped 4 bases and J dropped 4; count of bases not matched to a gene: 10.

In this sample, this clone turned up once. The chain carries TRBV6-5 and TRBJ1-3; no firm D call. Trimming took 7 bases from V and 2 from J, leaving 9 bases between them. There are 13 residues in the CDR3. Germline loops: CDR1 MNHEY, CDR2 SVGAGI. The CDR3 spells CASTEGPGNTIYF. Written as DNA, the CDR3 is TGTGCCAGCACGGAAGGGCCTGGAAACACCATATATTTT.

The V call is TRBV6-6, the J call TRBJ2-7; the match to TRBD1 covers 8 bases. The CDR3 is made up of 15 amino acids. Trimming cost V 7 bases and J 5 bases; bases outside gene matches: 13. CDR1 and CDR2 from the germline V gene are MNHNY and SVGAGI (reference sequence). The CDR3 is CASTSTGTGINEQYF. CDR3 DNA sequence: TGTGCCAGCACCTCAACCGGGACAGGCATCAACGAGCAGTACTTC.

This CDR3 reads CASNVGGQGVYEQYF. In DNA form, the CDR3 reads TGTGCCAGTAATGTGGGCGGACAGGGTGTCTACGAGCAGTACTTC. The rearrangement uses TRBV6-5 and TRBJ2-7, with TRBD1 identical over 8 bases. The CDR3 spans 15 residues. V lost 9 bases to trimming and J lost 3 bases; unmatched junction nucleotides: 13. CDR1 is MNHEY, CDR2 SVGAGI, per germline.

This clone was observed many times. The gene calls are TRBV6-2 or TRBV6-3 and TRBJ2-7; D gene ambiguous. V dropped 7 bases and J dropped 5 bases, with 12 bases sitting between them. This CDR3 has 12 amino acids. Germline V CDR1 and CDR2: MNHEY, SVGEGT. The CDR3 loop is CASTPFGNEQYF. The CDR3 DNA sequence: TGTGCCAGCACCCCATTCGGAAACGAGCAGTACTTC.

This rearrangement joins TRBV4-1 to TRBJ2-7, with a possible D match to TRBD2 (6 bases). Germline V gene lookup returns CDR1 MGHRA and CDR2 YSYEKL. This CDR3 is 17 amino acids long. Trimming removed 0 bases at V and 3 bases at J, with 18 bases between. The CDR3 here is CASSQDHVRGWNYEQYF. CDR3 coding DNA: TGCGCCAGCAGCCAAGATCACGTTCGGGGGTGGAACTACGAGCAGTACTTC.

In nucleotides, the CDR3 is TGTGCCAGCAGTCACAGGGGGCCTGGCTACACCTTC. It codes for CASSHRGPGYTF. V is TRBV3-1 (or the pseudogene TRBV3-2) and J is TRBJ1-2; 9 nucleotides align to TRBD1. Trimming at V came to 6 bases and at J to 7 bases, leaving 3 bases not matched to a gene. Germline-derived CDR1 and CDR2 are LGHDT and YNNKEL (reference sequence). The CDR3 is 12 residues long.

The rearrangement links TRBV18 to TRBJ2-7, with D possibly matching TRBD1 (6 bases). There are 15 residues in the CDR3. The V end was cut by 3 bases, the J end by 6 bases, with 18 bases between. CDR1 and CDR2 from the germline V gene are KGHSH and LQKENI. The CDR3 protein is CASSPGQGPLSEQYF. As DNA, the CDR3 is TGTGCCAGCTCACCGGGACAAGGGCCCCTCTCCGAGCAGTACTTC.

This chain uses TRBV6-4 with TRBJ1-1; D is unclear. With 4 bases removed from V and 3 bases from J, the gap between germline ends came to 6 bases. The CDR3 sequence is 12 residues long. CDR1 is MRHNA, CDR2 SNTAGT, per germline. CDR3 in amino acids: CASSGGYTEAFF. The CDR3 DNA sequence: TGTGCCAGCAGTGGAGGTTACACTGAAGCTTTCTTT.

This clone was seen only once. The CDR3 spells CASRPEARRSTEAFF. The CDR3 region has the DNA TGTGCCAGCAGGCCTGAGGCGCGTCGGAGCACTGAAGCTTTCTTT. The chain combines TRBV28 with TRBJ1-1, with D unresolved. The CDR3 is 15 amino acids. The V end was cut by 6 bases, the J end by 4 bases, with 18 bases between. Germline-derived CDR1 and CDR2 are MDHEN and SYDVKM.

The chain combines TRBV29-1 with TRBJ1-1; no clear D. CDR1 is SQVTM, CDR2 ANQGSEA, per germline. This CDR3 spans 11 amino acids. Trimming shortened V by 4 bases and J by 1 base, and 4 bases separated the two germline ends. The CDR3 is CSVVKNTEAFF. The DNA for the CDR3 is TGCAGCGTTGTGAAGAACACTGAAGCTTTCTTT.

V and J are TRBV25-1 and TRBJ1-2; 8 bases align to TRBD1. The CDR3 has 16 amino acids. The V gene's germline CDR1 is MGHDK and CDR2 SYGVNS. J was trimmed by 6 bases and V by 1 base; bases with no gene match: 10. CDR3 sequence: CASSESSLDRVDGYTF. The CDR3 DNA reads TGTGCCAGCAGTGAATCCTCCTTGGACAGGGTGGATGGCTACACCTTC.

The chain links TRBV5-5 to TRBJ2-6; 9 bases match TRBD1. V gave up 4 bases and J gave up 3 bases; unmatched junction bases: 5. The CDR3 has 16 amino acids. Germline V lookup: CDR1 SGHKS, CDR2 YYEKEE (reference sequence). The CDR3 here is CASSLDRGVGANVLTF. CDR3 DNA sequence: TGTGCCAGCAGCCTCGACAGGGGGGTTGGGGCCAACGTCCTGACTTTC.

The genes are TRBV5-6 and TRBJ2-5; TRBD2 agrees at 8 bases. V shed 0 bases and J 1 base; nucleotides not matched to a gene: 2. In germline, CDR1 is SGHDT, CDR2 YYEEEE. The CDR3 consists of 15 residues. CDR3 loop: CASSLAGGGQETQYF. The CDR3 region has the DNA TGTGCCAGCAGCTTGGCCGGGGGGGGCCAAGAGACCCAGTACTTC.

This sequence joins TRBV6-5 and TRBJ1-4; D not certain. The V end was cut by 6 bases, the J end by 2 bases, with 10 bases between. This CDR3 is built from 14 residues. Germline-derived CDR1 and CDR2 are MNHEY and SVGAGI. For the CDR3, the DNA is TGTGCCAGCAGGATCGGAGGGACTAATGAAAAACTGTTTTTT. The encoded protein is CASRIGGTNEKLFF.

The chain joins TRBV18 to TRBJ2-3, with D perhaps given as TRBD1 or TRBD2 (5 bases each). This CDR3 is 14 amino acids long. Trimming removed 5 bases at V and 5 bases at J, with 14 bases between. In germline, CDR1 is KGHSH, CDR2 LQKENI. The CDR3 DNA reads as TGTGCCAGCTCAAGTAGGGACCCGCAAGATACGCAGTATTTT. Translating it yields CASSSRDPQDTQYF.

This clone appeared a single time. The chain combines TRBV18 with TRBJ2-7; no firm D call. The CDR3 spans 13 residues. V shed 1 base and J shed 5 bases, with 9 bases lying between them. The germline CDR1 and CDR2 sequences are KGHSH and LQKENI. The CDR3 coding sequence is TGTGCCAGCTCACCACTGGGTCTCGACGAGCAGTACTTC. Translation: CASSPLGLDEQYF.

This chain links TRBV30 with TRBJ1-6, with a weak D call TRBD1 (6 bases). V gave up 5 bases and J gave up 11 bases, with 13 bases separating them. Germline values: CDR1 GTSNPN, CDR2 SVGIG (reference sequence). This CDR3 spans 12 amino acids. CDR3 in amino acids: CAWGRDKTPLHF. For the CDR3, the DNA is TGTGCCTGGGGCCGGGACAAGACACCCCTCCACTTT.

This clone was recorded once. In DNA, the CDR3 is TGTGCCAGCAGAGCGGTAGTCACAGATACGCAGTATTTT. Translating it yields CASRAVVTDTQYF. This sequence joins TRBV25-1 and TRBJ2-3; D might be TRBD2 (5 bases). Germline V gene data show CDR1 as MGHDK and CDR2 as SYGVNS. The V and J ends lost 6 bases and 2 bases respectively, with 9 bases between them. The CDR3 is 13 residues long.

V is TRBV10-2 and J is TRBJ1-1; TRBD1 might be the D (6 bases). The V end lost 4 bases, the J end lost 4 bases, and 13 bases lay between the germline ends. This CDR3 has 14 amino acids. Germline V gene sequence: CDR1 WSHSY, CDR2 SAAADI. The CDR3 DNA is TGCGCCAGCAGTGTATCTCAGGGGCTCACTGAAGCTTTCTTT. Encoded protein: CASSVSQGLTEAFF.

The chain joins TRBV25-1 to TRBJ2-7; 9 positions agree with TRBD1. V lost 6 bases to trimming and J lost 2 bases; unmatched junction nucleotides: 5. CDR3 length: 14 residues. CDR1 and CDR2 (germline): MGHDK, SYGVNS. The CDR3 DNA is TGTGCCAGCAGAGAGGGGACAGGGACCTACGAGCAGTACTTC. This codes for CASREGTGTYEQYF.

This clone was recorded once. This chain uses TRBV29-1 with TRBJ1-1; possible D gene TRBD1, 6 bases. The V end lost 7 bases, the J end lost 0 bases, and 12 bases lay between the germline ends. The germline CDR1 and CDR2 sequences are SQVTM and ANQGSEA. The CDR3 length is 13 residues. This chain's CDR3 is CSARDKVNTEAFF. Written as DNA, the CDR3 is TGCAGCGCCCGGGACAAGGTGAACACTGAAGCTTTCTTT.

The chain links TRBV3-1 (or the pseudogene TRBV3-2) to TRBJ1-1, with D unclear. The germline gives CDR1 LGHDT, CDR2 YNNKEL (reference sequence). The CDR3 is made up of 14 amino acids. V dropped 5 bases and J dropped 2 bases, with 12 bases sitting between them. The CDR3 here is CASSYGQINTEAFF. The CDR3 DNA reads TGTGCCAGCAGCTACGGTCAGATAAACACTGAAGCTTTCTTT.

The CDR3 bases are TGTGCCAGCAGCCCCCGGGACAGATTAACCTACGAGCAGTACTTC. Its translation is CASSPRDRLTYEQYF. The chain links TRBV3-1 (or the pseudogene TRBV3-2) to TRBJ2-7, with TRBD1 matching 7 bases. From germline, CDR1 is LGHDT and CDR2 YNNKEL (reference sequence). CDR3 length: 15 residues. V shed 4 bases and J 2 bases; nucleotides not matched to a gene: 8.

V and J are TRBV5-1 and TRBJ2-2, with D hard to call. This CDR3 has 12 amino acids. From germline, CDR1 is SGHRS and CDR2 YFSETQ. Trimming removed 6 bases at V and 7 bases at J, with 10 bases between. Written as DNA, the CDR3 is TGCGCCAGCAAACTCGATATCGGGGAGCTGTTTTTT. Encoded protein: CASKLDIGELFF.

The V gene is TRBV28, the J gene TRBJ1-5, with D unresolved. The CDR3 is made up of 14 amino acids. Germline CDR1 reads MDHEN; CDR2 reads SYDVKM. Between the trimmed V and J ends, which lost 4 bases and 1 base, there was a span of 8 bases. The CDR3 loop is CASSSQRSNQPQHF. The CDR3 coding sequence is TGTGCCAGCAGTTCGCAGAGGAGCAATCAGCCCCAGCATTTT.